Sequencing of this T cell receptor (beta chain) was carried out in a study of technical replicates of blood from several donors. This CDR3 region has 14 residues. The germline V gene has CDR1 SGHVS and CDR2 FNYEAQ. V was clipped by 5 bases and J by 8 bases; unmatched bases: 9. Produced via immunoSEQ multiplex PCR; TCRdb's table is partial and in-frame only. The sample shows 81,000 or so clones, roughly 96% of them seen only once. This receptor was identified in a human donor in good health. Sequencing was done on a sample of T cells isolated from PBMCs. The rearrangement uses TRBV7-6 and TRBJ2-1; the match to TRBD2 covers 7 bases. The CDR3 protein is CASSPRTSSDEQFF. The DNA for the CDR3 is TGTGCCAGCAGCCCCCGGACTAGTTCCGATGAGCAGTTCTTC.